The rows below give T cell receptor beta chains drawn from one sample of a study of blood T cell repertoires in COVID-19. Libraries were prepared by immunoSEQ multiplex PCR; TCRdb keeps only in-frame clonotypes and omits some of them. The sample shows some 58,000 clones, roughly three quarters of them seen only once. Sequencing was done on a sample of peripheral blood. The source is a human donor in a cohort sampled during active COVID-19. CDR3s include the opening cysteine and the closing phenylalanine or tryptophan. Fields, in order: V gene, J gene, D gene, clone size, CDR3 protein, CDR3 DNA. The D gene is left open where the match is weak. Rows give clone size only sometimes, using once, few, many, or a class for an expanded clone.

>TRBV30|TRBJ1-1|TRBD1|-
CAWSVAAYRGRGNTEAFF
TGTGCCTGGAGTGTAGCCGCGTACAGGGGGCGGGGGAACACTGAAGCTTTCTTT
>TRBV19|TRBJ2-7|-|once
CASSMGAGEQYF
TGTGCCAGTAGTATGGGGGCGGGCGAGCAGTACTTC
>TRBV28|TRBJ1-2|-|-
CASSLGGYGYTF
TGTGCCAGCAGTTTGGGGGGCTATGGCTACACCTTC
>TRBV5-6|TRBJ2-3|TRBD1|-
CASSLRDSRTDTQYF
TGTGCCAGCAGCTTGAGGGACAGTCGCACAGATACGCAGTATTTT
>TRBV18|TRBJ1-4|TRBD1|-
CASSLTGAIATNEKLFF
TGTGCCAGCTCACTGACAGGGGCGATTGCAACTAATGAAAAACTGTTTTTT
>TRBV5-6|TRBJ2-7|-|-
CASSPRGAVEQYF
TGTGCCAGCAGCCCACGGGGGGCCGTCGAGCAGTACTTC
>TRBV9|TRBJ2-2|-|-
CASSLRGVSTGELFF
TGTGCCAGCAGCCTCAGGGGTGTGAGCACCGGGGAGCTGTTTTTT
>TRBV11-2|TRBJ1-1|TRBD1|-
CASSLGGQGNTEAFF
TGTGCCAGCAGCTTAGGGGGACAGGGGAACACTGAAGCTTTCTTT
>TRBV5-6|TRBJ2-2|TRBD1|-
CASSSQGGNTGELFF
TGTGCCAGCAGCTCACAGGGGGGGAACACCGGGGAGCTGTTTTTT
>TRBV19|TRBJ2-7|-|few
CASSNGLGYEQYF
TGTGCCAGTAGTAACGGACTTGGCTACGAGCAGTACTTC
>TRBV6-5|TRBJ1-6|TRBD1|-
CASSYSGQANSPLHF
TGTGCCAGCAGTTACTCCGGACAGGCTAATTCACCCCTCCACTTT
>TRBV7-2|TRBJ1-2|-|-
CASSLAGNGRQGYTF
TGTGCCAGCAGCTTGGCAGGGAACGGAAGACAGGGCTACACCTTC
>TRBV7-6|TRBJ2-5|TRBD1|-
CASSWTGEDETQYF
TGTGCCAGCAGCTGGACAGGGGAGGATGAGACCCAGTACTTC
>TRBV4-2|TRBJ1-2|-|few
CASSPEFGVDGYTF
TGTGCCAGCAGCCCGGAATTCGGAGTGGATGGCTACACCTTC
>TRBV7-8|TRBJ1-1|-|-
CASSTAYRAGTEAFF
TGTGCCAGCAGCACCGCGTACAGGGCTGGGACTGAAGCTTTCTTT
>TRBV9|TRBJ2-2|-|-
CASSVGRGGTGELFF
TGTGCCAGCAGCGTAGGGAGGGGTGGCACCGGGGAGCTGTTTTTT
>TRBV7-2|TRBJ2-5|TRBD1|-
CASSLVAGGQQETQYF
TGTGCCAGCAGCTTAGTAGCAGGGGGCCAACAAGAGACCCAGTACTTC
>TRBV2|TRBJ1-5|TRBD1|-
CASSGRTGPQPQHF
TGTGCCAGCAGTGGACGGACAGGGCCTCAGCCCCAGCATTTT
>TRBV27|TRBJ2-1|TRBD2|-
CASWTSGALQSSYNEQFF
TGTGCCAGCTGGACTAGCGGGGCCTTGCAGAGCTCCTACAATGAGCAGTTCTTC